The 2 T cell receptor beta chains given below trace back to one sample, sequenced in a study of shared clonotypes between healthy human individuals. Generated by immunoSEQ multiplex PCR, the TCRdb table keeps only in-frame clones and is missing some. The sample has more than 850,000 clones, approximately 80% seen once. The specimen sequenced was memory CD4+ T cells from PBMCs. Subset given: CD45RA-negative fraction. The receptors were sampled from a man between 18 and 29 years old in good health. Some clones in this sample may be carry-over from other donors' samples.

This clone has a handful of counts. The chain couples TRBV27 to TRBJ2-7; 14 bases are a match to TRBD2. Germline assignment: CDR1 MNHEY and CDR2 SMNVEV (reference sequence). The V and J ends lost 3 bases and 4 bases, in that order; junction bases with no gene match: 14. The CDR3 loop spans 19 amino acids. Written as DNA, the CDR3 is TGTGCCAGCAGTTTTTGGGCGGGGACTAGCGGGAGTCGGACATACGAGCAGTACTTC. Encoded protein: CASSFWAGTSGSRTYEQYF.

A single count supports this clone. The CDR3 coding sequence is TGTGCCACCAGCAGGGACGGACAGCGGGGCACCGGGGAGCTGTTTTTT. Its protein product is CATSRDGQRGTGELFF. The chain carries TRBV15 and TRBJ2-2; a possible D gene is TRBD2 (7 bases). This CDR3 contains 16 residues. CDR1 LNHNV and CDR2 YYDKDF come from the germline V gene (reference sequence). Trimming pared 3 bases from V and 4 bases from J, leaving 15 bases between. The full variable domain, in which reference TRBV15 and TRBJ2-2 provide the parts outside the CDR3, is DAMVIQNPRYQVTQFGKPVTLSCSQTLNHNVMYWYQQKSSQAPKLLFHYYDKDFNNEADTPDNFQSRRPNTSFCFLDIRSPGLGDTAMYLCATSRDGQRGTGELFFGEGSRLTVL.